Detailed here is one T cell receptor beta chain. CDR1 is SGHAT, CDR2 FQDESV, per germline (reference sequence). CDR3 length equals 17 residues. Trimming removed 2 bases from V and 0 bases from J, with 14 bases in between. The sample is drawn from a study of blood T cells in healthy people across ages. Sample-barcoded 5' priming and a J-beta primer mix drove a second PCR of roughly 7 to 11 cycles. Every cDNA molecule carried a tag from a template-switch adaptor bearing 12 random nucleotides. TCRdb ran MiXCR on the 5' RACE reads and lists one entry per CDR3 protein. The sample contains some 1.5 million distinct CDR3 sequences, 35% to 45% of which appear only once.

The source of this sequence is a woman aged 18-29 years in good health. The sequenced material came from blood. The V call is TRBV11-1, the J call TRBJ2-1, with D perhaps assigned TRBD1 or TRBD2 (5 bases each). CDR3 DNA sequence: TGTGCCAGCAGCTTAACCGGGACCGAGAGCTCCTACAATGAGCAGTTCTTC. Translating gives CASSLTGTESSYNEQFF.